These T cell receptor beta chains were read from a single sample in a study of T cells in Graves' hyperthyroidism and ophthalmopathy. TCRdb re-called the multiplex PCR reads with MiXCR, one entry per CDR3 protein. The profile shows 450,000 to 700,000 distinct CDR3 sequences, under 60% of them singletons. The sample consisted of peripheral blood or thyroid tissue (not recorded which). Receptors originate from a woman aged 18-30 years with Graves' hyperthyroidism. Each CDR3 is given with its conserved first and last residue. A D gene is named only where the DNA matches it firmly. The size field is filled for only some rows; it gives once, few, many or a size class.

V	size	J	length	D	CDR3	DNA
TRBV7-2	-	TRBJ2-7	15	TRBD2	CASSQWGLAGGGQYF	TGTGCCAGCAGCCAATGGGGACTAGCGGGAGGCGGGCAGTACTTC
TRBV4-2	-	TRBJ2-5	14	-	CASSSDGSRETQYF	TGTGCCAGCAGCTCAGACGGGAGTCGAGAGACCCAGTACTTC
TRBV19	many	TRBJ2-2	8	-	CPGGELFF	TGCCCAGGGGGGGAGCTGTTTTTT
TRBV5-6	many	TRBJ1-3	16	-	CASSILRARSGNTIYF	TGTGCCAGCAGCATACTCCGGGCCCGCTCTGGAAACACCATATATTTT
TRBV9	many	TRBJ2-7	13	-	CASSVGGDYEQYF	TGTGCCAGCAGCGTAGGTGGGGACTACGAGCAGTACTTC
TRBV19	many	TRBJ1-1	13	-	CASSTYRATEAFF	TGTGCCAGTAGTACTTACAGGGCGACTGAAGCTTTCTTT
TRBV10-3	once	TRBJ1-2	13	-	CAIRPGQSYGYTF	TGTGCCATCAGGCCGGGACAAAGTTATGGCTACACCTTC
TRBV7-3	-	TRBJ2-7	13	-	CASSSDGRGEQYF	TGTGCCAGCAGCTCGGACGGAAGGGGGGAGCAGTACTTC
TRBV2	-	TRBJ1-2	15	-	CASILRVQSNYGYTF	TGTGCCAGCATCCTACGGGTACAGTCTAACTATGGCTACACCTTC
TRBV12-3/TRBV12-4	-	TRBJ2-5	14	TRBD2	CASTKGLGLETQYF	TGTGCCAGCACCAAGGGACTAGGTTTAGAGACCCAGTACTTC
TRBV7-2	-	TRBJ2-6	19	TRBD1	CASSLVGTGTSLAANVLTF	TGTGCCAGCAGCTTAGTTGGGACAGGGACATCTCTGGCGGCCAACGTCCTGACTTTC
TRBV7-9	many	TRBJ2-2	14	-	CASSLATGTGELFF	TGTGCCAGCAGCTTAGCGACAGGCACCGGGGAGCTGTTTTTT
TRBV29-1	-	TRBJ2-2	15	TRBD2	CSVVASGVNTRELFF	TGCAGCGTTGTCGCTAGCGGGGTTAACACCAGGGAGCTGTTTTTT
TRBV5-1	few	TRBJ2-6	16	-	CASSFSSGQGANVLTF	TGCGCCAGCAGCTTCTCGTCAGGCCAGGGGGCCAACGTCCTGACTTTC
TRBV30	few	TRBJ1-5	14	-	CAWSPGGANQPQHF	TGTGCCTGGAGCCCTGGGGGGGCCAATCAGCCCCAGCATTTT
TRBV24-1	many	TRBJ2-5	18	-	CATSDPRQAVRHPETQYF	TGTGCCACCAGTGATCCTCGACAGGCCGTTCGTCATCCAGAGACCCAGTACTTC
TRBV2	many	TRBJ1-1	13	-	CASSGRIRNEAFF	TGTGCCAGCAGTGGCAGGATCAGAAATGAAGCTTTCTTT
TRBV24-1	-	TRBJ2-3	16	-	CATSDSGPRDTDTQYF	TGTGCCACCAGTGATTCGGGGCCGAGGGATACAGATACGCAGTATTTT
TRBV14	-	TRBJ1-1	11	-	CASSLTGEAFF	TGTGCCAGCAGCCTAACGGGTGAAGCTTTCTTT
TRBV7-2	-	TRBJ2-5	18	TRBD2	CASSSGTRGRARGDTQYF	TGTGCCAGCAGCTCGGGGACTCGCGGGAGGGCCAGAGGAGATACGCAGTACTTC
TRBV20-1	-	TRBJ2-1	10	-	CSGRGNEQFF	TGCAGTGGAAGAGGCAATGAGCAGTTCTTC
TRBV19	-	TRBJ1-1	13	-	CASSPNVGTEAFF	TGTGCCAGTAGTCCTAACGTGGGGACTGAAGCTTTCTTT
TRBV7-9	-	TRBJ1-2	11	TRBD1	CASSPPGQTSF	TGTGCCAGCAGCCCTCCGGGACAGACATCCTTC
TRBV4-1	many	TRBJ2-7	14	-	CASSQETREDEQYF	TGCGCCAGCAGCCAAGAAACAAGAGAGGACGAGCAGTACTTC
TRBV7-9	-	TRBJ1-4	15	TRBD1	CASSLTGQGVEKLFF	TGTGCCAGCAGCTTAACGGGACAGGGCGTTGAAAAACTGTTTTTT
TRBV10-3	-	TRBJ2-7	15	TRBD2	CAISVAGLALHEQYF	TGTGCCATCAGTGTTGCGGGACTAGCGCTTCACGAGCAGTACTTC
TRBV7-3	-	TRBJ2-1	17	-	CASSPLGGGVLYNEQFF	TGTGCCAGCAGCCCCTTAGGGGGAGGGGTGTTATACAATGAGCAGTTCTTC
TRBV27	many	TRBJ1-6	16	TRBD1	CASSLSEQGTRSPLHF	TGTGCCAGCAGTTTATCTGAACAGGGGACCAGGTCACCCCTCCACTTT
TRBV13	once	TRBJ2-7	13	-	CTSRPTTGNEQYF	TGCACCAGCAGACCGACCACAGGGAACGAGCAGTACTTC
TRBV12-3/TRBV12-4	-	TRBJ2-5	13	-	CASSSMSGTTQYF	TGTGCCAGCAGTTCCATGTCGGGTACGACCCAGTACTTC
TRBV7-2	many	TRBJ2-7	15	-	CASSLAGGSTYEQYF	TGTGCCAGCAGCTTAGCGGGAGGCTCGACCTACGAGCAGTACTTC
TRBV29-1	many	TRBJ2-6	17	-	CSVFSADGFSGANVLTF	TGCAGCGTTTTCAGTGCTGACGGATTCTCTGGGGCCAACGTCCTGACTTTC